This T cell receptor beta chain was captured by sequencing in a study of monozygotic twins with inflammatory bowel disease. Each TCR library consumed about 3,700 ng of total RNA. Researchers used template switching to add UMIs featuring a 6-nucleotide sample barcode. TCRdb derives one entry per CDR3 protein from the 5' RACE reads, leaving out DNA. The sample yields about 150,000 distinct CDR3 sequences, of which the top ten take up 0.95% to 1.5%. RNA in its total form was extracted from whole blood, and T cells were not sorted. Details on this clonotype: Its target is unknown.

General observations from the study: Background noise in patient repertoires may stem from differing immunosuppressive treatments.

Germline CDR1 reads SQVTM; CDR2 reads ANQGSEA. There are 14 residues in the CDR3. Sequenced material: blood. The chain joins TRBV29-1 to TRBJ2-7; TCRdb calls TRBD2, which cannot be checked without DNA. The receptor was isolated from a human donor with ulcerative colitis or Crohn's disease, or a healthy co-twin of an affected twin (not recorded which). The CDR3 protein is CSVPGTIHPYEQYF.